This TCR beta chain was sequenced for a study of vaccination and CD4 T cells after COVID-19. This CDR3 is built from 16 residues. Germline V gives CDR1 SGHNT, CDR2 YENEEA. With 4 bases clipped from V and 3 bases from J, the junction kept 11 bases outside the gene matches. The Oncomine TCR Beta short-read assay was what sequenced the DNA obtained from cultured CD4+ T cells. MiXCR, run by TCRdb on the PCR reads, gives a single entry per CDR3 protein. The sample carries around 12,000 distinct CDR3 sequences, roughly two fifths recorded once. On this clonotype itself: The antigen remains undetermined.

Specified treatment: approximately 10-day PBMC culture with coronavirus spike peptide pools or control peptides (ViraFEST assay). The rearrangement uses TRBV11-3 and TRBJ2-5; TRBD2 matches at 7 bases. This receptor was taken from a human donor who had recovered from COVID-19. The specimen was CD4+ T cells from blood, cultured in vitro, collected after SARS-CoV-2 vaccination. The DNA for the CDR3 is TGTGCCAGCAGCTACCGGACTAGTCCCACGGAAGAGACCCAGTACTTC. This encodes CASSYRTSPTEETQYF.